The 10 T cell receptor beta chains below come from one sample, sequenced in a study of regulatory T cells in long-lasting Graves disease. To make TCR beta libraries, researchers used iRepertoire HTBI primers and Arm-PCR of CDR3 regions. Via MiXCR, TCRdb re-called the multiplex PCR reads, giving one row per CDR3 protein. Among hundreds of thousands of distinct CDR3 sequences, under 20% were seen once, and the ten largest hold 15% to 20%. Time point meaning: newly diagnosed GD, antithyroid drugs for less than 3 months. RNA isolated from PBMCs was used to make the TCR library. The sample was also reused in another study, on T cells in Graves' hyperthyroidism and ophthalmopathy.

The sequencing used peripheral blood mononuclear cells (PBMCs), collected at new diagnosis, from a patient treated with antithyroid drugs. These receptors originate from a woman younger than 45 with Graves disease.

In this sample, this clonotype turned up many times. The chain couples TRBV2 to TRBJ2-7; D could derive from TRBD1 or TRBD2 (5 bases each). This CDR3 has 17 residues. V lost 7 bases to trimming and J lost 3 bases, with 25 bases between them. The germline CDR1 and CDR2 sequences are SNHLY and FYNNEI. As DNA, the CDR3 is TGTGCCAGCACCAAACCAATGACCGGGACCGAAGACTACGAGCAGTACTTC. Protein product: CASTKPMTGTEDYEQYF.

Notes on this clonotype: At one boundary the junction diverges from the germline segment, which might be a read error. The chain joins TRBV6-9 to TRBJ2-5; D gene unclear. The V gene's germline CDR1 is MNHGY and CDR2 SVAAGI. The CDR3 loop spans 11 amino acids. The CDR3 loop reads CVSSSGETQYF. CDR3 DNA: TGTGTCAGCAGTTCCGGAGAGACCCAGTACTTC.

This clonotype was recorded many times. This chain connects TRBV28 to TRBJ1-1; perhaps TRBD1 as D (5 bases). The CDR3 covers 14 residues. The germline gives CDR1 MDHEN, CDR2 SYDVKM. Trimming took 2 bases from V and 1 from J, leaving 8 bases between them. The CDR3 sequence is CASSLHRTNTEAFF. The CDR3 nucleotides are TGTGCCAGCAGTTTACACAGGACGAACACTGAAGCTTTCTTT.

At least ten counts were recorded for this clonotype. The chain employs TRBV28 and TRBJ2-7; 10 positions agree with TRBD1. Trimming removed 5 bases from V and 2 bases from J; junction bases left unmatched: 6. The CDR3 totals 15 residues. CDR1 is MDHEN and CDR2 is SYDVKM in the germline V gene. The CDR3 here is CASSLGTGVAYEQYF. CDR3 nucleotides: TGTGCCAGCAGTCTAGGGACAGGGGTGGCCTACGAGCAGTACTTC.

This clonotype was counted between two and nine times. V gene TRBV20-1 combines with J gene TRBJ1-2; D is ambiguous. V was shortened by 3 bases and J by 2 bases, with 7 bases between the two germline ends. CDR3 length equals 12 residues. The V gene's germline CDR1 is DFQATT and CDR2 SNEGSKA (reference sequence). The CDR3 nucleotides read TGCAGTGCTAGCCAAACCAACTATGGCTACACCTTC. It codes for CSASQTNYGYTF.

This chain links TRBV7-2 with TRBJ2-1, with TRBD2 matching 7 bases. Trimming cost V 4 bases and J 0 bases; bases outside gene matches: 3. This CDR3 region has 15 residues. Germline CDR1 is SGHTA and CDR2 is FQGNSA. CDR3 bases: TGTGCCAGCAGCTCAAGCGGGATCTCCTACAATGAGCAGTTCTTC. Encoded protein: CASSSSGISYNEQFF.

This clonotype was counted ten times or more. The rearrangement links TRBV2 to TRBJ2-3; possibly TRBD2 for D (5 bases). Germline V CDR1 and CDR2: SNHLY, FYNNEI. The V gene lost 3 bases and the J gene lost 2 bases, with 9 bases spanning the gap. CDR3 length: 14 amino acids. The chain's CDR3 is CASSEDSHTDTQYF. For the CDR3, the DNA is TGTGCCAGCAGTGAGGACTCCCACACAGATACGCAGTATTTT.

As for this clonotype: A read error may be the cause here, since a much bigger clone is one base away. The chain recombines TRBV7-9 with TRBJ2-7; TRBD1 is a possible D gene (6 bases). This CDR3 spans 17 amino acids. V lost 0 bases and J 6 bases, leaving 21 bases between the germline ends. The germline gives CDR1 SEHNR, CDR2 FQNEAQ (reference sequence). CDR3 coding DNA: TGTGCCAGCAGCTTAGCATTAGGACAGCCCAAGGACTGCGAGCAGTACTTC. Amino acids: CASSLALGQPKDCEQYF.

This clonotype was recorded a few times. The chain recombines TRBV27 with TRBJ1-1; D might be TRBD1 (5 bases). The CDR3 length is 14 residues. Germline CDR1 MNHEY, CDR2 SMNVEV (reference sequence). Trimming cost V 5 bases and J 11 bases, with 21 bases left between them. The CDR3 region has the DNA TGTGCCAGCAGTGACGTCCGGGACCTCTTTCGGGCTTTCTTT. Translated: CASSDVRDLFRAFF.

This clonotype turned up a few times. V usage is TRBV15 and J usage is TRBJ1-2, with unresolved D. The CDR3 has 13 residues. Per the germline V gene, CDR1 is LNHNV and CDR2 is YYDKDF (reference sequence). Trimming stripped 4 bases from V and 1 base from J, with 7 bases between. As DNA, the CDR3 is TGTGCCACCAGCATAAGACTTAACTATGGCTACACCTTC. As protein: CATSIRLNYGYTF.